What follows are 26 T cell receptor beta chains derived from one specimen sequenced in a study of chemoradiotherapy in HPV16-positive cancers (dated 2022 in TCRdb). Library construction relied on the immunoSEQ multiplex PCR assay. The immuneACCESS repertoire file appears here via TCRdb, limited to in-frame rearrangements. These files lack a portion of the clones; in checked studies, under half of the deficit traces to unresolved V genes, and the cause of the others is not known. This sample comprises roughly 11,000 clones, just under 80% of them detected only once. The ten largest clones add up to approximately 2.3% of the sample. Sample acquisition took place from a patient who underwent chemoradiotherapy. Every receptor here comes from a human donor with HPV-associated anogenital cancer.

The CDR3 loop reads CASSQDKPPYNEQFF. As DNA, the CDR3 is TGCGCCAGCAGCCAAGATAAACCCCCTTACAATGAGCAGTTCTTC. The chain recombines TRBV4-1 with TRBJ2-1; D gene uncertain. Germline V gives CDR1 MGHRA, CDR2 YSYEKL. V shed 0 bases and J shed 4 bases, with 10 bases lying between them. This CDR3 has 15 amino acids.

V and J are TRBV11-2 and TRBJ1-1; unclear D gene. Trimming stripped 1 base from V and 10 bases from J, with 10 bases between. CDR3 length equals 12 residues. Germline V gene sequence: CDR1 SGHAT, CDR2 FQNNGV. The DNA of the CDR3 is TGTGCCAGCAGCTTAGGTGGGCGGGTAGCTTTCTTT. Its protein is CASSLGGRVAFF. The full variable domain, rest sourced from reference TRBV11-2 and TRBJ1-1, is EAGVAQSPRYKIIEKRQSVAFWCNPISGHATLYWYQQILGQGPKLLIQFQNNGVVDDSQLPKDRFSAERLKGVDSTLKIQPAKLEDSAVYLCASSLGGRVAFFGQGTRLTVV.

The rearrangement links TRBV5-6 to TRBJ2-7; D is undetermined. CDR3 length: 14 residues. Deletions cut 1 base from V and 0 bases from J, with 8 bases between. CDR1 and CDR2 from the germline V gene are SGHDT and YYEEEE. DNA of the CDR3: TGTGCCAGCAGCTTGCGAGGTTTCTCCTACGAGCAGTACTTC. Translation: CASSLRGFSYEQYF.

This clone was found a few times. The chain uses TRBV7-2 and TRBJ1-2; 8 nucleotides agree with TRBD1. V shed 1 base and J 1 base; nucleotides not matched to a gene: 5. The CDR3 spans 16 residues. The V gene's germline CDR1 is SGHTA and CDR2 FQGNSA. CDR3 protein: CASSLVGTGSNYGYTF. The CDR3 DNA reads TGTGCCAGCAGCTTAGTTGGGACAGGAAGTAACTATGGCTACACCTTC.

The chain has TRBV5-1 and TRBJ1-2; possible D gene TRBD1, 5 bases. There are 15 residues in the CDR3. Germline V gene lookup returns CDR1 SGHRS and CDR2 YFSETQ. V shed 3 bases and J shed 6 bases, with 18 bases lying between them. CDR3 amino acids: CASSSEAEGPDGYTF. CDR3 DNA: TGCGCCAGCAGCTCGGAGGCGGAGGGGCCAGATGGCTACACCTTC.

The chain has TRBV7-2 and TRBJ2-7; TRBD2 might be the D (6 bases). This CDR3 spans 13 amino acids. Deletions cut 4 bases from V and 6 bases from J, with 13 bases between. Looked up from germline, CDR1 is SGHTA and CDR2 is FQGNSA. The CDR3 is CASSSGPGGEQYF. The CDR3 DNA sequence: TGTGCCAGCAGCTCCGGTCCCGGGGGCGAGCAGTACTTC. Full variable domain (missing parts from reference TRBV7-2 and TRBJ2-7): GAGVSQSPSNKVTEKGKDVELRCDPISGHTALYWYRQSLGQGLEFLIYFQGNSAPDKSGLPSDRFSAERTGGSVSTLTIQRTQQEDSAVYLCASSSGPGGEQYFGPGTRLTVT.

This chain links TRBV13 with TRBJ2-2; TRBD2 aligns across 12 bases. The CDR3 contains 16 residues. The germline V gene encodes CDR1 PRHDT and CDR2 FYEKMQ (reference sequence). With V trimmed by 5 bases and J by 5 bases, 6 bases remained unmatched. CDR3 nucleotide sequence: TGTGCCAGCAGCACTAGCGGGGGGATGGGGACCGGGGAGCTGTTTTTT. Amino acid sequence: CASSTSGGMGTGELFF.

V and J are TRBV5-6 and TRBJ1-1; D perhaps matches TRBD1 (5 bases). Trimming cost V 4 bases and J 5 bases, with 15 bases left between them. This CDR3 contains 14 residues. Germline CDR1 is SGHDT and CDR2 is YYEEEE. The CDR3, as DNA: TGTGCCAGCAGCGTTACTTTCGGGGGAACTGAAGCTTTCTTT. Encoded protein: CASSVTFGGTEAFF.

The CDR3 DNA follows: TGTGCCAGCAGCTTACGGGGGGTAGGCTACGAGCAGTACTTC. It yields the protein CASSLRGVGYEQYF. This rearrangement joins TRBV13 to TRBJ2-7; 7 nucleotides agree with TRBD2. The V gene's germline CDR1 is PRHDT and CDR2 FYEKMQ (reference sequence). The J segment lost 3 bases and the V segment lost 2 bases, leaving 4 bases of the junction unmatched. CDR3 length equals 14 residues.

This chain connects TRBV4-3 to TRBJ1-2; the D is unclear. Looked up from germline, CDR1 is LGHNA and CDR2 is YSLEER. V gave up 0 bases and J gave up 5 bases, with 16 bases separating them. This CDR3 region has 16 residues. For the CDR3, the DNA is TGCGCCAGCAGCCAAGATCCCCGGGAGGCCCCTTATGGCTACACCTTC. Its translation is CASSQDPREAPYGYTF.

This sequence joins TRBV6-4 and TRBJ1-2; D perhaps matches TRBD1 (5 bases). The CDR3 contains 13 residues. From germline, CDR1 is MRHNA and CDR2 SNTAGT. V shed 5 bases and J shed 1 base, with 8 bases lying between them. CDR3 protein: CASSPGLNYGYTF. The CDR3 DNA sequence: TGTGCCAGCAGTCCAGGGCTTAACTATGGCTACACCTTC.

This chain uses TRBV5-6 with TRBJ2-1; a weak D match, TRBD1 (6 bases). Germline-derived CDR1 and CDR2 are SGHDT and YYEEEE. This CDR3 region has 15 residues. V was cut by 2 bases and J by 0 bases, with 9 bases left in between. The CDR3 DNA follows: TGTGCCAGCAGCTTCGGGACAAGCTCCTACAATGAGCAGTTCTTC. Translation: CASSFGTSSYNEQFF.

This clone was observed a handful of times. This chain connects TRBV11-2 to TRBJ1-5, with TRBD1 identical over 7 bases. From germline, CDR1 is SGHAT and CDR2 FQNNGV. The length of the CDR3 is 13 residues. Losses at the gene ends were 5 bases for V and 8 bases for J; bases not matched to a gene: 6. This CDR3 reads CASSHVQGEPQHF. DNA for the CDR3: TGTGCCAGCAGCCACGTGCAGGGGGAGCCCCAGCATTTT. Full variable domain (outside the CDR3, taken from reference TRBV11-2 and TRBJ1-5): EAGVAQSPRYKIIEKRQSVAFWCNPISGHATLYWYQQILGQGPKLLIQFQNNGVVDDSQLPKDRFSAERLKGVDSTLKIQPAKLEDSAVYLCASSHVQGEPQHFGDGTRLSIL.

This clone was counted between two and nine times. V is TRBV4-3 and J is TRBJ1-3, with D unclear. Germline assignment: CDR1 LGHNA and CDR2 YSLEER. The length of the CDR3 is 16 residues. V shed 1 base and J shed 0 bases, with 10 bases lying between them. The CDR3 nucleotides read TGCGCCAGCAGCCAAGCACTTCGGCTCTCTGGAAACACCATATATTTT. It translates to CASSQALRLSGNTIYF.

The J gene is TRBJ1-2, the V gene TRBV29-1; D possibly corresponds to TRBD1 (5 bases). CDR1 is SQVTM, CDR2 ANQGSEA, per germline. Trimming shortened V by 5 bases and J by 4 bases, and 11 bases separated the two germline ends. The CDR3 extends over 12 amino acids. CDR3: CSVQAGTYGYTF. The CDR3 DNA reads as TGCAGCGTTCAGGCAGGGACCTATGGCTACACCTTC.

This clone has a handful of counts. The V call is TRBV5-1, the J call TRBJ1-5; no clear D gene. Germline V gene data show CDR1 as SGHRS and CDR2 as YFSETQ. This CDR3 has 15 residues. V lost 0 bases, J lost 0 bases, and 7 bases lay in between. This CDR3 reads CASSLGGDSNQPQHF. CDR3 coding DNA: TGCGCCAGCAGCTTGGGAGGAGATAGCAATCAGCCCCAGCATTTT.

The CDR3 here is CASSGQGGGTEAFF. CDR3 DNA sequence: TGTGCCAGCAGTGGTCAAGGGGGAGGCACTGAAGCTTTCTTT. This chain uses TRBV11-1 with TRBJ1-1; TRBD1 is a possible D gene (6 bases). Trimming stripped 6 bases from V and 4 bases from J, with 15 bases between. The CDR3 runs 14 residues. Germline-derived CDR1 and CDR2 are SGHAT and FQDESV (reference sequence).

The chain has TRBV20-1 and TRBJ1-2, with a weak D call TRBD1 (5 bases). The germline gives CDR1 DFQATT, CDR2 SNEGSKA (reference sequence). The CDR3 is 11 residues long. Trimming pared 3 bases from V and 5 bases from J, leaving 7 bases between. The CDR3 spells CSASWGYGYTF. Written as DNA, the CDR3 is TGCAGTGCTAGTTGGGGGTATGGCTACACCTTC.

The chain employs TRBV6-5 and TRBJ2-5; 9 nucleotides align to TRBD2. Per germline, CDR1 MNHEY and CDR2 SVGAGI. The CDR3 totals 16 residues. The V segment lost 3 bases and the J segment 5 bases; nucleotides outside the gene matches: 10. The CDR3 loop reads CASSYGAGLAGETQYF. The DNA for the CDR3 is TGTGCCAGCAGTTATGGGGCGGGACTAGCTGGCGAGACCCAGTACTTC.

V gene TRBV5-1 combines with J gene TRBJ2-3, with D unresolved. V was pared by 6 bases and J by 4 bases, with 15 bases between. CDR3 length: 14 residues. The germline V gene encodes CDR1 SGHRS and CDR2 YFSETQ. The CDR3 loop is CASTRPGMSDTQYF. CDR3 DNA: TGCGCCAGCACAAGACCGGGTATGTCAGATACGCAGTATTTT.

This rearrangement joins TRBV15 to TRBJ1-1, with 8 bases matching TRBD1. In germline, CDR1 is LNHNV, CDR2 YYDKDF (reference sequence). J gave up 0 bases and V 2 bases, and 2 bases lay outside the gene matches. This CDR3 comprises 15 residues. The CDR3 DNA follows: TGTGCCACCAGCAGAACAGGGGGGATGAACACTGAAGCTTTCTTT. It specifies CATSRTGGMNTEAFF.

The chain combines TRBV5-1 with TRBJ2-3; TRBD2 is a possible D gene (6 bases). Germline-derived CDR1 and CDR2 are SGHRS and YFSETQ. CDR3 length equals 15 residues. V dropped 0 bases and J dropped 4 bases, with 12 bases sitting between them. The CDR3 region has the DNA TGCGCCAGCAGCTTGGGTCACCGCGGGGCAGATACGCAGTATTTT. Protein: CASSLGHRGADTQYF.

The chain uses TRBV2 and TRBJ2-5; tentative D call: TRBD2 (6 bases). Trimming took 4 bases from V and 5 from J, leaving 11 bases between them. The CDR3 is made up of 13 amino acids. The V gene's germline CDR1 is SNHLY and CDR2 FYNNEI. The CDR3 bases are TGTGCCAGCAGTGTGACGGAGGGTGAGACCCAGTACTTC. Amino acids: CASSVTEGETQYF. The full variable domain, completed using reference TRBV2 and TRBJ2-5, is EPEVTQTPSHQVTQMGQEVILRCVPISNHLYFYWYRQILGQKVEFLVSFYNNEISEKSEIFDDQFSVERPDGSNFTLKIRSTKLEDSAMYFCASSVTEGETQYFGPGTRLLVL.

This rearrangement joins TRBV7-2 to TRBJ2-5; possible D gene TRBD2, 5 bases. This CDR3 is built from 15 residues. Germline V CDR1 and CDR2: SGHTA, FQGNSA. Trimming took 5 bases from V and 5 from J, leaving 18 bases between them. The CDR3 DNA reads as TGTGCCAGCAGCCTAGGGAGCAGGCTACAGGAGACCCAGTACTTC. The encoded protein is CASSLGSRLQETQYF.

This chain links TRBV19 with TRBJ2-5; 15 bases are a match to TRBD2. Unmatched junction bases numbered 6, after V lost 5 bases and J lost 5 bases. CDR3 length equals 16 residues. CDR1 is LNHDA and CDR2 is SQIVND in the germline V gene (reference sequence). This CDR3 reads CASSLGTSGGRETQYF. CDR3 bases: TGTGCCAGTAGTCTGGGGACTAGCGGGGGGCGGGAGACCCAGTACTTC.

V and J are TRBV6-1 and TRBJ1-2; the D gene is possibly TRBD1 (6 bases). The CDR3 extends over 11 amino acids. Germline-derived CDR1 and CDR2 are MNHNS and SASEGT. With 8 bases removed from V and 8 bases from J, the gap between germline ends came to 12 bases. The CDR3 loop reads CASFLRGGYTF. The CDR3 nucleotides read TGTGCCAGCTTTCTAAGGGGGGGCTACACCTTC.